Shown below are 28 T cell receptor beta chains from a single sample sequenced in a study of blood T cell repertoires in COVID-19. Using immunoSEQ multiplex PCR, the repertoire was profiled, and TCRdb retains in-frame clones only, with some absent. The repertoire consists of 120,000 to 150,000 clones, with 65% to 80% occurring once and the leading ten covering roughly 15%. Sequences were obtained from peripheral blood. Source of these receptors: a man between 45 and 60 years old with acute or convalescent COVID-19.

This clone is a singleton in its sample. The chain combines TRBV10-1 with TRBJ1-1; no definite D call. Germline loops: CDR1 WNHNN, CDR2 SYGVQD (reference sequence). Between the trimmed V and J ends, which lost 8 bases and 11 bases, there was a span of 18 bases. This CDR3 contains 12 residues. The CDR3 here is CASSDSMNGAFF. The CDR3 DNA reads TGCGCCAGCTCGGATTCAATGAACGGGGCTTTCTTT.

The chain uses TRBV15 and TRBJ2-2; 12 bases are shared with TRBD1. CDR1 and CDR2 from the germline V gene are LNHNV and YYDKDF (reference sequence). This CDR3 spans 16 amino acids. V gave up 1 base and J gave up 6 bases; unmatched junction bases: 3. The CDR3 DNA follows: TGTGCCACCAGCAGAGGGGACAGGGGGCCAGCCGGGGAGCTGTTTTTT. Protein sequence: CATSRGDRGPAGELFF.

The V and J genes are TRBV10-3 and TRBJ1-2, with 8 bases aligning to TRBD1. The ends lost 4 bases at V and 3 bases at J; junction bases unmatched: 4. CDR1 ENHRY and CDR2 SYGVKD come from the germline V gene. CDR3 size: 14 residues. CDR3 sequence: CAISGYRGDYGYTF. The CDR3 DNA reads TGTGCCATCAGTGGGTACAGGGGGGACTATGGCTACACCTTC.

The V and J genes are TRBV27 and TRBJ2-7; D remains ambiguous. V was pared by 6 bases and J by 1 base, with 19 bases between. Germline V gives CDR1 MNHEY, CDR2 SMNVEV (reference sequence). The CDR3 is 16 amino acids. This CDR3 is CASSPYYVTRSYEQYV. Here the CDR3 DNA reads TGTGCCAGCAGCCCATATTACGTGACACGATCCTACGAGCAGTACGTC.

The V gene is TRBV5-4, the J gene TRBJ2-3; 10 bases agree with TRBD2. The CDR3 is made up of 18 amino acids. Unmatched junction bases numbered 8, after V lost 0 bases and J lost 1 base. Germline V gene data show CDR1 as SGHNT and CDR2 as YYREEE (reference sequence). This chain's CDR3 is CASSLGSTLAGGTDTQYF. The CDR3 DNA reads as TGTGCCAGCAGCTTGGGGAGTACCCTAGCGGGGGGCACAGATACGCAGTATTTT.

The chain recombines TRBV5-4 with TRBJ2-5; 13 bases agree with TRBD2. After removal of 4 bases from V and 1 base from J, the junction contained 10 bases not matched to a gene. The germline CDR1 and CDR2 sequences are SGHNT and YYREEE (reference sequence). The CDR3 sequence is 18 residues long. This CDR3 reads CASSRRTSGGQPQETQYF. The DNA for the CDR3 is TGTGCCAGCAGCCGTCGGACTAGCGGGGGCCAACCCCAAGAGACCCAGTACTTC. Full variable domain (outside the CDR3, taken from reference TRBV5-4 and TRBJ2-5): ETGVTQSPTHLIKTRGQQVTLRCSSQSGHNTVSWYQQALGQGPQFIFQYYREEENGRGNFPPRFSGLQFPNYSSELNVNALELDDSALYLCASSRRTSGGQPQETQYFGPGTRLLVL.

The V gene is TRBV6-5, the J gene TRBJ1-4, with TRBD1 identical over 7 bases. J was trimmed by 6 bases and V by 1 base; bases with no gene match: 2. The CDR3 extends over 14 amino acids. Germline V gene lookup returns CDR1 MNHEY and CDR2 SVGAGI. The CDR3 DNA sequence: TGTGCCAGCAGTTACTGGACAGGTGATGAAAAACTGTTTTTT. Its protein product is CASSYWTGDEKLFF.

Here the CDR3 reads CASSPPGLGSGELFF. The CDR3 DNA reads as TGTGCCAGCAGCCCTCCGGGACTAGGCTCCGGGGAGCTGTTTTTT. The rearrangement joins TRBV9 to TRBJ2-2; 8 nucleotides line up with TRBD2. Germline-derived CDR1 and CDR2 are SGDLS and YYNGEE. This CDR3 contains 15 residues. V gave up 4 bases and J gave up 6 bases; unmatched junction bases: 8.

This rearrangement joins TRBV6-5 to TRBJ1-3, with 10 bases matching TRBD1. The CDR3 has 15 amino acids. From germline, CDR1 is MNHEY and CDR2 SVGAGI. With 5 bases clipped from V and 4 bases from J, the junction kept 5 bases outside the gene matches. As DNA, the CDR3 is TGTGCCAGCAGTCTAGGACAGGGGGGCGGAAACACCATATATTTT. This translates into CASSLGQGGGNTIYF.

The V call is TRBV2, the J call TRBJ1-5; 7 positions agree with TRBD1. This CDR3 is built from 15 residues. The V segment lost 6 bases and the J segment 4 bases; nucleotides outside the gene matches: 9. CDR1 SNHLY and CDR2 FYNNEI come from the germline V gene. The CDR3 region is CASRPQGTVNQPQHF. CDR3 coding DNA: TGTGCCAGCAGGCCTCAGGGGACAGTTAATCAGCCCCAGCATTTT.

The chain joins TRBV2 to TRBJ1-4; perhaps TRBD1 as D (5 bases). Germline V lookup: CDR1 SNHLY, CDR2 FYNNEI. This CDR3 is built from 14 residues. The V end lost 1 base, the J end lost 8 bases, and 11 bases lay between the germline ends. The CDR3 loop is CASSEGGAGEKLFF. The CDR3 nucleotides are TGTGCCAGCAGTGAAGGGGGCGCAGGGGAAAAACTGTTTTTT.

The genes are TRBV13 and TRBJ2-2, with 7 bases that match TRBD1. V lost 4 bases, J lost 6 bases, and 11 bases stayed unmatched. In germline, CDR1 is PRHDT, CDR2 FYEKMQ (reference sequence). The CDR3 is 16 residues long. CDR3 DNA: TGTGCCAGCAGCTACTTCGGACAGGCGTTGGCCGGGGAGCTGTTTTTT. Translated: CASSYFGQALAGELFF.

The chain recombines TRBV7-8 with TRBJ1-1; D is undetermined. The ends were cut back, 6 bases at V and 1 base at J, with 15 bases in the middle. This CDR3 contains 15 residues. Germline CDR1 and CDR2: SGHVS and FQNEAQ. CDR3 in amino acids: CASRPGRWENTEAFF. The CDR3 region has the DNA TGTGCCAGCAGACCCGGGAGGTGGGAGAACACTGAAGCTTTCTTT.

This chain uses TRBV9 with TRBJ1-2; no clear D. The CDR3 is made up of 14 amino acids. Germline loops: CDR1 SGDLS, CDR2 YYNGEE. The ends were cut back, 0 bases at V and 4 bases at J, with 10 bases in the middle. The CDR3 is CASSVATGSYGYTF. The CDR3 region has the DNA TGTGCCAGCAGCGTAGCTACGGGAAGCTATGGCTACACCTTC.

The chain joins TRBV30 to TRBJ1-2; D gene uncertain. This CDR3 contains 12 residues. V lost 0 bases to trimming and J lost 6 bases, with 8 bases between them. The germline CDR1 and CDR2 sequences are GTSNPN and SVGIG (reference sequence). The CDR3: CAWSVPGDGYTF. The CDR3 nucleotides are TGTGCCTGGAGTGTACCCGGGGATGGCTACACCTTC.

The chain has TRBV23-1 and TRBJ1-4; tentative D call: TRBD1 (6 bases). TRBV23-1 is reported as an ORF; its role is uncertain. This CDR3 is 14 amino acids long. V dropped 2 bases and J dropped 12 bases, with 16 bases sitting between them. The CDR3, as DNA: TGCGCCAGCAGTCAAGGACAGTCCTCTGGGGAACTGTTTTTT. It yields the protein CASSQGQSSGELFF.

The chain links TRBV27 to TRBJ1-1; TRBD1 is a possible D gene (6 bases). The length of the CDR3 is 14 residues. Trimming pared 5 bases from V and 4 bases from J, leaving 14 bases between. Per the germline V gene, CDR1 is MNHEY and CDR2 is SMNVEV (reference sequence). This chain's CDR3 is CASSRAGGLTEAFF. In DNA form, the CDR3 reads TGTGCCAGCAGTCGAGCGGGGGGGCTCACTGAAGCTTTCTTT.

The chain carries TRBV5-4 and TRBJ2-3; D gene uncertain. The CDR3 sequence is 10 residues long. V was pared by 7 bases and J by 4 bases, with 4 bases between. The germline V gene encodes CDR1 SGHNT and CDR2 YYREEE (reference sequence). DNA of the CDR3: TGTGCCAGCCCGGCAGATACGCAGTATTTT. The encoded protein is CASPADTQYF.

This rearrangement joins TRBV5-1 to TRBJ1-3; D not certain. Trimming left V 0 bases short and J 0 bases short, with 10 bases between. This CDR3 region has 16 residues. The germline gives CDR1 SGHRS, CDR2 YFSETQ. CDR3 amino acids: CASSLDPQNSGNTIYF. The CDR3 coding sequence is TGCGCCAGCAGCTTGGATCCTCAGAACTCTGGAAACACCATATATTTT.

The chain employs TRBV11-2 and TRBJ2-7; maybe TRBD2 (6 bases). CDR3 length: 15 residues. Trimming cost V 3 bases and J 3 bases, with 15 bases left between them. In germline, CDR1 is SGHAT, CDR2 FQNNGV. CDR3 bases: TGTGCCAGCAGCTTGGGGGGAGCCGGCCTCTACGAGCAGTACGTC. This encodes CASSLGGAGLYEQYV.

The chain uses TRBV5-1 and TRBJ1-2; D is unresolved. V dropped 4 bases and J dropped 0 bases, with 13 bases sitting between them. The CDR3 loop spans 15 amino acids. Germline-derived CDR1 and CDR2 are SGHRS and YFSETQ. The CDR3 spells CASSAVRGANYGYTF. In DNA form, the CDR3 reads TGCGCCAGCAGCGCCGTGCGGGGAGCTAACTATGGCTACACCTTC.

The chain links TRBV7-9 to TRBJ1-1; D is possibly TRBD1 (6 bases). This CDR3 is 12 amino acids long. V was clipped by 4 bases and J by 8 bases, with 11 bases between them. Germline values: CDR1 SEHNR, CDR2 FQNEAQ (reference sequence). The chain's CDR3 is CASSSQGTEAFF. CDR3 bases: TGTGCCAGCAGCTCTCAGGGGACAGAAGCTTTCTTT.

This chain joins TRBV28 and TRBJ2-2; TRBD1 agrees at 9 bases. CDR1 is MDHEN and CDR2 is SYDVKM in the germline V gene. The CDR3 length is 13 residues. V trimming: 6 bases; J trimming: 6 bases; junction bases outside the gene matches: 2. The CDR3 DNA sequence: TGTGCCAGCAGAACAGGGGGCTCCGGGGAGCTGTTTTTT. As protein: CASRTGGSGELFF. The whole variable domain, remainder taken from reference TRBV28 and TRBJ2-2, is DVKVTQSSRYLVKRTGEKVFLECVQDMDHENMFWYRQDPGLGLRLIYFSYDVKMKEKGDIPEGYSVSREKKERFSLILESASTNQTSMYLCASRTGGSGELFFGEGSRLTVL.

The chain employs TRBV29-1 and TRBJ1-2, with TRBD1 matching over 7 bases. The CDR3 spans 13 residues. Germline V CDR1 and CDR2: SQVTM, ANQGSEA. The CDR3 DNA sequence: TGCAGTGGGTTAGACAGGGTGCACTTCAACTACACCTTC. This translates into CSGLDRVHFNYTF.

The rearrangement uses TRBV29-1 and TRBJ1-1; maybe TRBD1 (5 bases). The CDR3 spans 13 residues. Germline V lookup: CDR1 SQVTM, CDR2 ANQGSEA. The germline V and J ends were trimmed by 7 bases and 5 bases, with 17 bases remaining between them. In nucleotides, the CDR3 is TGCAGCGGTGATGTCGCCCAGGGTACTGAAGCTTTCTTT. Translation gives CSGDVAQGTEAFF.

A few counts support this clone. V and J are TRBV10-3 and TRBJ2-1; D might be TRBD1 (6 bases). Germline V CDR1 and CDR2: ENHRY, SYGVKD. This CDR3 is built from 15 residues. V dropped 0 bases and J dropped 10 bases, with 16 bases sitting between them. As DNA, the CDR3 is TGTGCCATCAGTGAGTCGCTCTCAGGGGCCGGGGAGCAGTTCTTC. Amino acids: CAISESLSGAGEQFF.

This chain uses TRBV5-4 with TRBJ2-7, with D perhaps TRBD2 (6 bases). V was shortened by 4 bases and J by 3 bases, with 14 bases between the two germline ends. CDR1 and CDR2 from the germline V gene are SGHNT and YYREEE (reference sequence). The CDR3 consists of 14 residues. The CDR3 sequence is CASSDHRGYYEQYF. The CDR3 DNA sequence: TGTGCCAGCAGCGACCACCGGGGGTACTACGAGCAGTACTTC.

The rearrangement links TRBV9 to TRBJ1-3; maybe TRBD1 (6 bases). The germline V gene encodes CDR1 SGDLS and CDR2 YYNGEE. The CDR3 is made up of 16 amino acids. Trimming left V 0 bases short and J 3 bases short, with 13 bases between. CDR3 nucleotide sequence: TGTGCCAGCAGCGTAGGATCAGGGGCAGGTGGAAACACCATATATTTT. This translates into CASSVGSGAGGNTIYF.